A selection of T cell receptor beta chains follows, all from one sample in a study of blood T cell repertoires in COVID-19. The data were produced by immunoSEQ multiplex PCR, yet TCRdb's version contains in-frame clones alone and is incomplete. The sample gives fewer than 250,000 clones, about four fifths of which show up once; more than 4.5% is in the top ten. Sequenced sample: PBMCs or T cells enriched from blood (not recorded which). All receptors come from a woman in her forties or fifties who had been exposed to COVID-19. Each CDR3 is given with its conserved first and last residue. D genes are given only for firm matches.

v_call	d_call	j_call	cdr3_aa	cdr3_nt
TRBV6-2/TRBV6-3	.	TRBJ1-1	CASSYSPGQTEAFF	TGTGCCAGCAGTTACAGTCCGGGACAAACTGAAGCTTTCTTT
TRBV28	.	TRBJ2-7	CASSLGLSSYEQYF	TGTGCCAGCAGTTTAGGTCTCAGCTCCTACGAGCAGTACTTC
TRBV13	.	TRBJ1-6	CASSLGALPLHF	TGTGCCAGCAGTCTTGGGGCCCTTCCCCTCCACTTT
TRBV19	.	TRBJ1-5	CASSVSFQPQHF	TGTGCCAGTAGTGTCTCGTTTCAGCCCCAGCATTTT
TRBV7-2	.	TRBJ2-7	CASSTARASYEQYF	TGTGCCAGCAGCACGGCCAGGGCCTCCTACGAGCAGTACTTC
TRBV11-2	.	TRBJ1-5	CASSLEAGRGRSAPQHF	TGTGCCAGCAGCTTAGAAGCGGGCCGGGGGAGGTCGGCGCCCCAGCATTTT
TRBV19	.	TRBJ2-7	CASSTLPGEQYF	TGTGCCAGTAGTACTCTGCCCGGTGAGCAGTACTTC
TRBV18	TRBD2	TRBJ2-3	CASSPVQAGGPKDTQYF	TGTGCCAGCTCACCAGTCCAAGCGGGGGGGCCGAAAGATACGCAGTATTTT
TRBV7-9	.	TRBJ1-1	CASSLATGQNTEAFF	TGTGCCAGCAGCTTAGCGACAGGCCAGAACACTGAAGCTTTCTTT
TRBV5-6	TRBD1	TRBJ2-7	CASSFRTGTGQYF	TGTGCCAGCAGCTTCCGGACAGGGACTGGGCAGTACTTC
TRBV4-1	.	TRBJ1-1	CASSQDLRGSGTEAFF	TGCGCCAGCAGCCAAGATTTAAGGGGGAGCGGCACTGAAGCTTTCTTT
TRBV27	TRBD1	TRBJ2-1	CASSFNRGVTYNEQFF	TGTGCCAGCAGTTTCAACAGGGGAGTGACCTACAATGAGCAGTTCTTC